Below, 19 T cell receptor beta chains from the same sample are listed, as sequenced in a study of PD-L1 blockade in urothelial cancer. TCRdb keeps only in-frame clones here, not all; method: immunoSEQ multiplex PCR. The repertoire holds more than 75,000 clones, 90% seen once, with roughly 10% in the top ten. Here the sequenced sample was PBMCs, taken around atezolizumab (anti-PD-L1) treatment. Receptors originate from a man between 60 and 70 years old with urothelial cancer.

The V gene is TRBV28, the J gene TRBJ2-7; 7 nucleotides line up with TRBD1. V lost 6 bases to trimming and J lost 6 bases; unmatched junction nucleotides: 5. Germline CDR1 and CDR2: MDHEN and SYDVKM. This CDR3 contains 12 residues. The CDR3 DNA sequence: TGTGCCAGCAGAATTAACAGGGGCGAGCAGTACTTC. Protein sequence: CASRINRGEQYF.

V is TRBV2 and J is TRBJ2-5; 8 nucleotides agree with TRBD2. The J segment lost 5 bases and the V segment lost 2 bases, leaving 7 bases of the junction unmatched. Germline-derived CDR1 and CDR2 are SNHLY and FYNNEI. The CDR3 has 15 residues. CDR3 DNA: TGTGCCAGCAGTGAAACAAGCGGGAGTGTTGAGACCCAGTACTTC. It is translated as CASSETSGSVETQYF.

The chain recombines TRBV10-3 with TRBJ1-1, with TRBD1 matching over 10 bases. Germline V gene sequence: CDR1 ENHRY, CDR2 SYGVKD. The ends lost 4 bases at V and 6 bases at J; junction bases unmatched: 14. The CDR3 extends over 17 amino acids. The CDR3 region is CAISGTRQGASWAEAFF. The CDR3 DNA reads TGTGCCATCAGTGGTACACGACAGGGGGCGAGTTGGGCTGAAGCTTTCTTT.

The genes are TRBV15 and TRBJ2-7; 10 positions match TRBD1. CDR1 LNHNV and CDR2 YYDKDF come from the germline V gene (reference sequence). The CDR3 extends over 15 amino acids. The V segment lost 1 base and the J segment 5 bases; nucleotides outside the gene matches: 5. The CDR3 DNA follows: TGTGCCACCAGCAGAGGGGGGACAGGGGTCCACGAGCAGTACTTC. It codes for CATSRGGTGVHEQYF.

V gene TRBV14 combines with J gene TRBJ2-7; TRBD2 matches at 9 bases. The germline V gene encodes CDR1 SGHDN and CDR2 FVKESK. V dropped 1 base and J dropped 2; count of bases not matched to a gene: 6. The CDR3 is 16 amino acids. As DNA, the CDR3 is TGTGCCAGCAGCCAAGGGTCTAGCGGGATACCCTACGAGCAGTACTTC. Amino acids: CASSQGSSGIPYEQYF. The variable domain in full, completed from reference TRBV14 and TRBJ2-7, reads EAGVTQFPSHSVIEKGQTVTLRCDPISGHDNLYWYRRVMGKEIKFLLHFVKESKQDESGMPNNRFLAERTGGTYSTLKVQPAELEDSGVYFCASSQGSSGIPYEQYFGPGTRLTVT.

This chain joins TRBV6-5 and TRBJ1-6; D possibly corresponds to TRBD1 (5 bases). Germline V gene lookup returns CDR1 MNHEY and CDR2 SVGAGI. Between the trimmed V and J ends, which lost 2 bases and 2 bases, there was a span of 10 bases. The length of the CDR3 is 16 residues. The DNA for the CDR3 is TGTGCCAGCAGTTACGGGGGGAGAACCTATAATTCACCCCTCCACTTT. It yields the protein CASSYGGRTYNSPLHF.

The chain carries TRBV28 and TRBJ1-4; 11 positions agree with TRBD1. Unmatched junction bases numbered 5, after V lost 8 bases and J lost 0 bases. Germline CDR1 is MDHEN and CDR2 is SYDVKM. The CDR3 sequence is 16 residues long. This CDR3 reads CASRWTGGPTNEKLFF. The CDR3 nucleotides read TGTGCCAGCCGATGGACAGGGGGCCCAACTAATGAAAAACTGTTTTTT.

This chain links TRBV19 with TRBJ1-1, with TRBD1 matching 9 bases. The CDR3 sequence is 14 residues long. CDR1 is LNHDA, CDR2 SQIVND, per germline (reference sequence). Germline trimming cut 6 bases from V and 4 bases from J; bases unmatched to any gene: 6. CDR3 coding DNA: TGTGCCAGTAGGAGACAGGGGGGGAGCACTGAAGCTTTCTTT. As protein: CASRRQGGSTEAFF.

This chain connects TRBV4-2 to TRBJ1-1; no firm D call. Trimming stripped 0 bases from V and 0 bases from J, with 8 bases between. From germline, CDR1 is LGHNA and CDR2 YNFKEQ. The CDR3 loop spans 15 amino acids. CDR3 protein: CASSQDRGMNTEAFF. The CDR3 nucleotides read TGTGCCAGCAGCCAAGATAGAGGAATGAACACTGAAGCTTTCTTT.

This chain links TRBV29-1 with TRBJ2-7; 7 nucleotides agree with TRBD1. This CDR3 is built from 13 residues. Germline V gene sequence: CDR1 SQVTM, CDR2 ANQGSEA. J gave up 10 bases and V 5 bases, and 14 bases lay outside the gene matches. The CDR3 loop reads CSVPDPRDRVQYF. The CDR3 DNA reads as TGCAGCGTTCCAGACCCTAGAGACAGGGTCCAGTACTTC.

This clone was seen a single time. CDR3 nucleotide sequence: TGCGCCAGCAGCTTAGACGGGGGGGCTGGTAATGAGCAGTTCTTC. This encodes CASSLDGGAGNEQFF. The chain has TRBV5-1 and TRBJ2-1; 8 bases line up with TRBD2. This CDR3 is built from 15 residues. Trimming cost V 2 bases and J 7 bases; bases outside gene matches: 8. The germline V gene encodes CDR1 SGHRS and CDR2 YFSETQ.

This chain uses TRBV7-9 with TRBJ2-5; 10 bases match TRBD2. Germline V gene sequence: CDR1 SEHNR, CDR2 FQNEAQ (reference sequence). The CDR3 sequence is 13 residues long. The V and J ends lost 7 bases and 4 bases, in that order; junction bases with no gene match: 3. The CDR3 coding sequence is TGTGCCAGCACCGTAGCGGGGGGAGAGACCCAGTACTTC. Translating gives CASTVAGGETQYF.

The CDR3 sequence is CASTSVATDTQYF. DNA of the CDR3: TGTGCCAGCACCTCAGTTGCCACAGATACGCAGTATTTT. The genes are TRBV28 and TRBJ2-3; no clear D. The V and J ends lost 7 bases and 2 bases respectively, with 10 bases between them. Germline CDR1 reads MDHEN; CDR2 reads SYDVKM. The length of the CDR3 is 13 residues.

The V gene is TRBV7-2, the J gene TRBJ2-7; a weak D match, TRBD1 (6 bases). V gave up 6 bases and J gave up 4 bases, with 10 bases separating them. From germline, CDR1 is SGHTA and CDR2 FQGNSA. The CDR3 extends over 12 amino acids. The CDR3 here is CASSLQGYEQYF. In DNA, the CDR3 is TGTGCCAGCAGTCTACAGGGATACGAGCAGTACTTC. Using reference TRBV7-2 and TRBJ2-7 for the parts outside the CDR3, the full variable domain is GAGVSQSPSNKVTEKGKDVELRCDPISGHTALYWYRQSLGQGLEFLIYFQGNSAPDKSGLPSDRFSAERTGGSVSTLTIQRTQQEDSAVYLCASSLQGYEQYFGPGTRLTVT.

The V gene is TRBV11-2, the J gene TRBJ2-4; D might be TRBD1 (5 bases). The CDR3 has 17 amino acids. From germline, CDR1 is SGHAT and CDR2 FQNNGV. Trimming removed 0 bases at V and 2 bases at J, with 14 bases between. CDR3 loop: CASSLDPRTLTKNIQYF. The CDR3 coding sequence is TGTGCCAGCAGCTTAGATCCCCGGACACTGACCAAAAACATTCAGTACTTC.

V is TRBV29-1 and J is TRBJ1-4, with D maybe TRBD1 (5 bases). Germline-derived CDR1 and CDR2 are SQVTM and ANQGSEA. The CDR3 covers 12 residues. V lost 5 bases and J lost 7, with 11 bases in between. CDR3 loop: CSVQQGAEKLFF. The CDR3 DNA reads TGCAGCGTTCAGCAGGGCGCTGAAAAACTGTTTTTT.

The chain recombines TRBV30 with TRBJ1-2, with no clear D. The CDR3 has 12 amino acids. V lost 2 bases and J lost 8, with 12 bases in between. The germline V gene has CDR1 GTSNPN and CDR2 SVGIG (reference sequence). The CDR3 coding sequence is TGTGCCTGGAGTTCCCCGGGATTAGGCTACACCTTC. Residues: CAWSSPGLGYTF.

This chain joins TRBV4-2 and TRBJ2-2; the match to TRBD1 covers 10 bases. CDR3 length equals 14 residues. V shed 4 bases, J shed 5 bases, and the junction held 1 base outside the gene matches. Germline lookup yields CDR1 LGHNA and CDR2 YNFKEQ. The CDR3, as DNA: TGTGCCAGCAGCCGGACAGGGGGGACCGGGGAGCTGTTTTTT. Residues: CASSRTGGTGELFF.

This chain links TRBV7-7 with TRBJ2-5; D may be TRBD1 (5 bases). Germline V gene lookup returns CDR1 SSHAT and CDR2 FNYEAQ (reference sequence). This CDR3 is built from 14 residues. V was trimmed by 5 bases and J by 6 bases, leaving 16 bases between them. CDR3 in DNA: TGTGCCAGCAGCCCCAGGGTACAGATCCAGACCCAGTACTTC. Its translation: CASSPRVQIQTQYF.